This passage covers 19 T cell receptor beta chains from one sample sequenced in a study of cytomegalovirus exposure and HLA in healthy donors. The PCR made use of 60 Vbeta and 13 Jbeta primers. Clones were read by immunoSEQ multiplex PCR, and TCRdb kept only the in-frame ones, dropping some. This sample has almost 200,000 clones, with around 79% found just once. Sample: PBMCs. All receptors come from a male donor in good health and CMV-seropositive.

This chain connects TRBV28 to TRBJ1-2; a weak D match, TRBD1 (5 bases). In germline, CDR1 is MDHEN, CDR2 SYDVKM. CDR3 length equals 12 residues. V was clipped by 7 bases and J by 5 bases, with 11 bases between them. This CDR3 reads CASKMAGYGYTF. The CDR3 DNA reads TGTGCCAGCAAAATGGCAGGGTATGGCTACACCTTC.

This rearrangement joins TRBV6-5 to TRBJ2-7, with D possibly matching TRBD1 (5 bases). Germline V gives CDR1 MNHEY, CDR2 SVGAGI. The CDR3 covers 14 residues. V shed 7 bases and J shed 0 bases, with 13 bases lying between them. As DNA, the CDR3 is TGTGCCAGCAAGACCAGGGTGACCTCCTACGAGCAGTACTTC. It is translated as CASKTRVTSYEQYF.

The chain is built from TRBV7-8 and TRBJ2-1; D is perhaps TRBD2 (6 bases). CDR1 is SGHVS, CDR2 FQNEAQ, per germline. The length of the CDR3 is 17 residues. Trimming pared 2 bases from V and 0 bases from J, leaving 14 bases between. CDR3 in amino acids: CASSLIWVGSSYNEQFF. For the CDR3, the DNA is TGTGCCAGCAGCTTAATTTGGGTCGGGAGCTCCTACAATGAGCAGTTCTTC.

In DNA, the CDR3 is TGTGCCAGCAGCTTTCGGCCCCTATTAGCGGGATCCTACAATGAGCAGTTCTTC. Its protein is CASSFRPLLAGSYNEQFF. This chain links TRBV7-3 with TRBJ2-1, with 8 bases identical to TRBD2. The V segment lost 3 bases and the J segment 1 base; nucleotides outside the gene matches: 11. This CDR3 has 18 residues. The germline CDR1 and CDR2 sequences are SGHTA and FQGTGA.

This CDR3 is CASSLGTDYGYTF. The CDR3 DNA reads TGTGCCAGCAGCTTAGGAACAGACTATGGCTACACCTTC. The rearrangement links TRBV7-9 to TRBJ1-2, with D unclear. The CDR3 length is 13 residues. Trimming removed 1 base from V and 3 bases from J, with 6 bases in between. Germline CDR1 SEHNR, CDR2 FQNEAQ (reference sequence).

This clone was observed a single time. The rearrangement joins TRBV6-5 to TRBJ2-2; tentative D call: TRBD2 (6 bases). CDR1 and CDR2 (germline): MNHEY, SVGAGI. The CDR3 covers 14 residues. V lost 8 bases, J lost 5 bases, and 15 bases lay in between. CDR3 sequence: CASLDGGVTGELFF. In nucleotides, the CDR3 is TGTGCCAGCCTCGACGGAGGGGTTACCGGGGAGCTGTTTTTT.

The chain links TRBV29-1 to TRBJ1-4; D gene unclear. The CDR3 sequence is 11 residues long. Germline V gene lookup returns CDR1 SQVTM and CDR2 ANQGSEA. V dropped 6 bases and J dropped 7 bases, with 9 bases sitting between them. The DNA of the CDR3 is TGCAGCGTGCTAATATCTGAAAAACTGTTTTTT. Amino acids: CSVLISEKLFF.

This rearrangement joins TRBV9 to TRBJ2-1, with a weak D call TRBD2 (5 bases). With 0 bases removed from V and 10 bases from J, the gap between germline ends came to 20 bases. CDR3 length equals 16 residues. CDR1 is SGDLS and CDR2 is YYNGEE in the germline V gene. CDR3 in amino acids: CASSVVMTGSPREQFF. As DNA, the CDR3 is TGTGCCAGCAGCGTAGTGATGACGGGATCACCCCGGGAGCAGTTCTTC.

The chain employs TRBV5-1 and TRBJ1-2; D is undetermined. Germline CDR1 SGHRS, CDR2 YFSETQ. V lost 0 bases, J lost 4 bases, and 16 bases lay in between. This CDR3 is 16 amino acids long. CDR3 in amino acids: CASSLVQENLGYGYTF. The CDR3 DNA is TGCGCCAGCAGCTTGGTCCAGGAAAATTTGGGCTATGGCTACACCTTC.

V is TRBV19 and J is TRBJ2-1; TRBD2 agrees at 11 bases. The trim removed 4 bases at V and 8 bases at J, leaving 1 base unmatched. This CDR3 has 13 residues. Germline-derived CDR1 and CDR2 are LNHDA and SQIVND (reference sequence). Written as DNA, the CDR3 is TGTGCCAGTAGTACACTAGCGGGGGATGAGCAGTTCTTC. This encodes CASSTLAGDEQFF.

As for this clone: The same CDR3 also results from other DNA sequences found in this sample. The CDR3 here is CASSLGQGAYEQYF. The CDR3 DNA sequence: TGTGCCAGCAGCCTTGGACAGGGGGCCTACGAGCAGTACTTC. The chain joins TRBV7-2 to TRBJ2-7, with 10 bases fitting TRBD1. V shed 5 bases and J 2 bases; nucleotides not matched to a gene: 3. CDR1 SGHTA and CDR2 FQGNSA come from the germline V gene. The CDR3 runs 14 residues.

The CDR3 spells CASSQQAGPLYGYTF. The DNA of the CDR3 is TGCGCCAGCAGCCAGCAGGCAGGGCCCCTATATGGCTACACCTTC. The chain employs TRBV4-3 and TRBJ1-2; weak D call: TRBD1 (5 bases). This CDR3 has 15 amino acids. V lost 3 bases to trimming and J lost 5 bases, with 16 bases between them. Germline V gene data show CDR1 as LGHNA and CDR2 as YSLEER.

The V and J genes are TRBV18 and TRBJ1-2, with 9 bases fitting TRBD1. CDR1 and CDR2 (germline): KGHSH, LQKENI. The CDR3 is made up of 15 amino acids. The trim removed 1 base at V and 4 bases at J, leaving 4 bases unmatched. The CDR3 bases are TGTGCCAGCTCACCACAGGACAGGGGAAGCTATGGCTACACCTTC. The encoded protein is CASSPQDRGSYGYTF.

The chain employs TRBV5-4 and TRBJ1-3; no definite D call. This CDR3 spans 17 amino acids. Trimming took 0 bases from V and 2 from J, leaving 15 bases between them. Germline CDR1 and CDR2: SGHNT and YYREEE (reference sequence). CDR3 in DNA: TGTGCCAGCAGCTTGGCGGGGAGAGGGTCAACTGGAAACACCATATATTTT. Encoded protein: CASSLAGRGSTGNTIYF.

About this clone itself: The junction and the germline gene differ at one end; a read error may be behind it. The CDR3 reads CASSHVSGGATDTQYF. The CDR3, as DNA: TGTGCCAGCAGCCATGTTAGCGGGGGGGCCACAGATACGCAGTATTTT. The rearrangement uses TRBV4-1 and TRBJ2-3; 11 positions agree with TRBD2. Germline assignment: CDR1 MGHRA and CDR2 YSYEKL. CDR3 length: 16 amino acids.

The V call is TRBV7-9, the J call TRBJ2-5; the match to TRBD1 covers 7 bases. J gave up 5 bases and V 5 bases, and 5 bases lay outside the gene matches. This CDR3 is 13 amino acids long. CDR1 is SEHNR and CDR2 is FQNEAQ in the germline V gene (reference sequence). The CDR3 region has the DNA TGTGCCAGCAGCGCGACAGGGTTTGAGACCCAGTACTTC. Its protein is CASSATGFETQYF.

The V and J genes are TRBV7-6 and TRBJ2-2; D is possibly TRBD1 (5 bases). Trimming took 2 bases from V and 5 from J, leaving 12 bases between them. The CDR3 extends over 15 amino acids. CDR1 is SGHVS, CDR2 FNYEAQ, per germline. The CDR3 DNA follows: TGTGCCAGCAGCTTAAATCAGGGTGGAACCGGGGAGCTGTTTTTT. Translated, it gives CASSLNQGGTGELFF. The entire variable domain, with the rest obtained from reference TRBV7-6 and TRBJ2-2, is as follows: GAGVSQSPRYKVTKRGQDVALRCDPISGHVSLYWYRQALGQGPEFLTYFNYEAQQDKSGLPNDRFSAERPEGSISTLTIQRTEQRDSAMYRCASSLNQGGTGELFFGEGSRLTVL.

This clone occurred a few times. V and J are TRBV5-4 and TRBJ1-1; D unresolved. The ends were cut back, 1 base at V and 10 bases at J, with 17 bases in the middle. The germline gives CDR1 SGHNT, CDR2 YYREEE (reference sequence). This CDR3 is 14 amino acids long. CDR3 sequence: CASSLIGDPLGAFF. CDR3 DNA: TGTGCCAGCAGCTTGATAGGAGACCCTCTCGGAGCTTTCTTT.

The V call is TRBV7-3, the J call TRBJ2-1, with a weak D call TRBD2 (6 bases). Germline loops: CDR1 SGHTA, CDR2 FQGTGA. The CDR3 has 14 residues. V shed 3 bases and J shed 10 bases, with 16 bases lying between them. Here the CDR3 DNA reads TGTGCCAGCAGCTTGCGGCGGGGTTCGGGCGAGCAGTTCTTC. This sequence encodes CASSLRRGSGEQFF.